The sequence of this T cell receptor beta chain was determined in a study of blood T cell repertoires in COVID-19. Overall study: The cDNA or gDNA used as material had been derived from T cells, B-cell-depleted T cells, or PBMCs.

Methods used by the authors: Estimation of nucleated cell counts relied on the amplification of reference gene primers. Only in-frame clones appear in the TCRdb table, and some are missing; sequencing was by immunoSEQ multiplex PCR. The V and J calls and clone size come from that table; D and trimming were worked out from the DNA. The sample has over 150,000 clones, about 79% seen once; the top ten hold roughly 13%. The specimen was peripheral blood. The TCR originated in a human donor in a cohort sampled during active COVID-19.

The DNA of the CDR3 is TGCGCCAGCAGCCAAGTCCCTCCGGGACAGGGGATGTACGAGCAGTACTTC. Translated: CASSQVPPGQGMYEQYF. V gene TRBV4-1 combines with J gene TRBJ2-7; 10 bases match TRBD1. The V segment lost 1 base and the J segment 4 bases; nucleotides outside the gene matches: 10. In germline, CDR1 is MGHRA, CDR2 YSYEKL. This CDR3 has 17 residues.